One and the same sample provided the 12 T cell receptor beta chains below, sequenced in a study of T cells in women clearing cervical HPV infection. Sequenced by immunoSEQ multiplex PCR; TCRdb stores in-frame clones only, minus some. The data include 20,000 to 25,000 clones; the top ten clones carry around 5.5%. The material sequenced was blood buffy coat. The receptors come from a woman between 18 and 70 years old with a cervical HPV16 infection that either progressed to CIN3+ or cleared (not recorded which).

As to this clone: Read data end 3 residues before the CDR3 end; the end is taken from the germline J gene. The J gene is TRBJ2-5, the V gene TRBV25-1; 10 positions match TRBD2. The CDR3 length is 15 residues. Unmatched junction bases numbered 4, after V lost 4 bases and J lost 2 bases. CDR1 MGHDK and CDR2 SYGVNS come from the germline V gene. CDR3 bases read: TGTGCCAGCAGTGGCTCACTAGCGGGACAAGAGACC. Protein product: CASSGSLAGQET. The CDR3 in full is CASSGSLAGQETQYF.

As regards this clone: The CDR3 is cut off 3 residues early in the read; its end comes from the germline J gene. The chain joins TRBV29-1 to TRBJ2-3, with TRBD2 matching over 9 bases. The trim removed 8 bases at V and 2 bases at J, leaving 8 bases unmatched. The CDR3 contains 14 residues. In germline, CDR1 is SQVTM, CDR2 ANQGSEA. The chain's CDR3 is CSIKGLALTDTQYF. The CDR3 DNA, read in part, is TGCAGCATTAAGGGACTAGCCCTCACAGATACG.

Note on this clone: The read is 3 residues too short to cover the CDR3 end, so that end is filled in from the germline J gene. This chain uses TRBV20-1 with TRBJ2-3; TRBD1 aligns across 7 bases. CDR1 and CDR2 (germline): DFQATT, SNEGSKA (reference sequence). V was pared by 1 base and J by 7 bases, with 5 bases of the junction left unmatched. CDR3 size: 13 residues. The CDR3 sequence is CSARATGSYTQYF. The part of the CDR3 DNA that was read is TGCAGTGCTAGAGCGACAGGGTCATATACG.

To note about this clone: From the germline J gene comes the end of the CDR3, since the read stops 3 residues before it. This rearrangement joins TRBV18 to TRBJ2-3; D ambiguous. The germline V gene encodes CDR1 KGHSH and CDR2 LQKENI. The V end was cut by 4 bases, the J end by 0 bases, with 17 bases between. The CDR3 extends over 17 amino acids. The CDR3 here is CASSLDLGRSSTDTQYF. The CDR3 DNA, read in part, is TGTGCCAGCTCACTAGATCTGGGCAGATCTAGCACAGATACG.

A remark on this clone: The CDR3 end falls 3 residues outside the read, so it is completed with the germline J gene. The chain links TRBV29-1 to TRBJ2-3; 8 bases line up with TRBD2. The germline CDR1 and CDR2 sequences are SQVTM and ANQGSEA. J was trimmed by 2 bases and V by 4 bases; bases with no gene match: 5. This CDR3 region has 14 residues. Incomplete CDR3 DNA: TGCAGCGTTGTAGTAGCGGGGATCACAGATACG. This translates into CSVVVAGITDT. The full CDR3 reads CSVVVAGITDTQYF.

To note about this clone: The CDR3 extends 3 residues past the end of the read, so its final part is completed from the germline J gene. The chain uses TRBV7-6 and TRBJ1-4, with 7 bases identical to TRBD1. CDR3 length equals 14 residues. V was pared by 5 bases and J by 4 bases, with 4 bases of the junction left unmatched. Germline V gene data show CDR1 as SGHVS and CDR2 as FNYEAQ. CDR3 DNA, as far as it was read: TGTGCCAGCAGCGCGGGACAGATTAATGAAAAA. Its protein is CASSAGQINEK. The full CDR3 protein is CASSAGQINEKLFF.

Comment on this clone: With the read ending 3 residues before the CDR3 end, the germline J gene is used to fill in that end. This rearrangement joins TRBV20-1 to TRBJ1-1; D is perhaps TRBD1 (6 bases). The CDR3 is made up of 12 amino acids. Trimming removed 3 bases at V and 6 bases at J, with 11 bases between. Germline-derived CDR1 and CDR2 are DFQATT and SNEGSKA (reference sequence). CDR3 bases read: TGCAGTGCTAGTTCGGGACACGCTGAA. Translation gives CSASSGHAE. The whole CDR3 protein reads CSASSGHAEAFF.

About this clone: The CDR3 goes on 3 residues after the read ends, and that part is filled in from the germline J gene. This rearrangement joins TRBV24-1 to TRBJ2-5; 10 nucleotides align to TRBD1. This CDR3 is built from 16 residues. Germline V gene sequence: CDR1 KGHDR, CDR2 SFDVKD. V dropped 3 bases and J dropped 5; count of bases not matched to a gene: 8. CDR3 loop: CATSDVGTGVQETQYF. The sequenced part of the CDR3 DNA is TGTGCCACCAGTGATGTCGGGACAGGGGTACAGGAGACC.

Details on this clone: Sequencing ends 3 residues short of the CDR3 end; the germline J gene provides the rest. This chain uses TRBV5-1 with TRBJ2-3; D may be TRBD2 (6 bases). Germline V gives CDR1 SGHRS, CDR2 YFSETQ. The CDR3 has 15 amino acids. Trimming cost V 2 bases and J 0 bases, with 10 bases left between them. This CDR3 is CASSFGGASTDTQYF. The DNA read from the CDR3 is TGCGCCAGCAGCTTTGGCGGGGCTAGCACAGATACG.

As to this clone: The observed sequence ends 3 residues before the CDR3 terminus, with the missing tail filled in from the germline J gene. The genes are TRBV20-1 and TRBJ2-3; a weak D match, TRBD2 (5 bases). There are 16 residues in the CDR3. Germline lookup yields CDR1 DFQATT and CDR2 SNEGSKA (reference sequence). Trimming pared 1 base from V and 3 bases from J, leaving 17 bases between. Here the CDR3 reads CSARGGHPSWTDTQYF. CDR3 DNA (partial): TGCAGTGCTAGAGGCGGGCATCCATCGTGGACAGATACG.

With respect to this clone: Read sequence stops 3 residues before the CDR3 end, and the germline J gene provides the missing end. The chain has TRBV15 and TRBJ2-3, with 12 bases lining up with TRBD2. Germline CDR1 LNHNV, CDR2 YYDKDF (reference sequence). Trimming took 0 bases from V and 3 from J; bases not matched to a gene: 10. The CDR3 spans 19 residues. The CDR3 DNA, read in part, is TGTGCCACCAGCAGAGATGGGGAGCTAGCGGGAGGGAGAACAGATACG. Translating gives CATSRDGELAGGRTDT. The entire CDR3 is CATSRDGELAGGRTDTQYF. Supplemented by reference TRBV15 and TRBJ2-3, the full variable domain reads DAMVIQNPRYQVTQFGKPVTLSCSQTLNHNVMYWYQQKSSQAPKLLFHYYDKDFNNEADTPDNFQSRRPNTSFCFLDIRSPGLGDTAMYLCATSRDGELAGGRTDTQYFGPGTRLTVL.

About this clone itself: The read ends 3 residues early relative to the CDR3; the germline J gene fills the gap. The chain joins TRBV28 to TRBJ2-4, with TRBD2 matching over 10 bases. Germline V gives CDR1 MDHEN, CDR2 SYDVKM. V lost 6 bases and J lost 0; bases outside the gene matches: 8. The CDR3 has 17 amino acids. CDR3 protein: CASRPTSGVLAKNIQYF. CDR3 bases read: TGTGCCAGCAGACCAACTAGCGGGGTTCTAGCCAAAAACATT.